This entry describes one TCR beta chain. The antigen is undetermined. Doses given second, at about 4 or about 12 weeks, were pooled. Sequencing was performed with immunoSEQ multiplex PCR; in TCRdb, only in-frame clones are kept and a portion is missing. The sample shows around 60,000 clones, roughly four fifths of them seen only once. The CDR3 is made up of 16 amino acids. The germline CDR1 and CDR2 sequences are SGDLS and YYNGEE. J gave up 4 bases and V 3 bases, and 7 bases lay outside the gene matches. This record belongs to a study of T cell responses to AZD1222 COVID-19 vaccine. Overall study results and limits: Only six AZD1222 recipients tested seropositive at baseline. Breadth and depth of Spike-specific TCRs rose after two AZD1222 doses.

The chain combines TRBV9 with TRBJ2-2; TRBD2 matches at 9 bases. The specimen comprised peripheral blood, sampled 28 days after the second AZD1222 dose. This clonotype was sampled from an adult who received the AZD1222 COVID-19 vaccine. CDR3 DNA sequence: TGTGCCAGCAGCGCCTTGGGGACTAGCAGCACCGGGGAGCTGTTTTTT. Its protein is CASSALGTSSTGELFF. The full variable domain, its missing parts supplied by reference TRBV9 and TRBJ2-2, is DSGVTQTPKHLITATGQRVTLRCSPRSGDLSVYWYQQSLDQGLQFLIQYYNGEERAKGNILERFSAQQFPDLHSELNLSSLELGDSALYFCASSALGTSSTGELFFGEGSRLTVL.